This note documents a single T cell receptor beta chain sequence. The specificity of this receptor is unknown. Qualities for individual bases were not recorded, and no much larger clone is one base off. This entry belongs to a study of shared clonotypes between healthy human individuals (TCRdb year 2020). For the wider study: The cohort comprised two women and a few men aged 18 to 49 years. To estimate repertoire size and how much clonotype sharing occurs between individuals, the study deeply sequenced the blood TCR repertoires of roughly 5 healthy adults. Different laboratories and diverse techniques were used to prepare libraries and sequence TCR repertoires, to increase sequencing depth and limit assay-specific biases. Between about 0.94 and 10 billion PBMCs per donor were obtained by leukapheresis.

Using the deep immunoSEQ assay, multiplex PCR amplified TCR CDR3 regions from genomic DNA. For each cell subset, the extracted genomic DNA was distributed evenly across all wells of several immunoSEQ 96-well plates, and each plate served as one replicate. For unsorted PBMC, about 270 ng of genomic DNA, equivalent to around 30,000 T cell genomes, went into each replicate PCR. Unsorted PBMC genomic DNA was sequenced across ten immunoSEQ deep assay plates. Purified libraries were quantified with a Qubit 3.0 fluorometer, sized on a Bioanalyzer 2100, and re-quantified with the KAPA Library Quantification kit. Every immunoSEQ 96-well plate was sequenced on a dedicated single-read 150-cycle Illumina NextSeq 550 flow cell. In the original analysis: Because the immunoSEQ output held only junctional sequences and lacked quality scores, the filtering could not match the filtering applied to full-length reads. Sequences were annotated with PyIR, a Python wrapper for IgBLAST v1.9, using IMGT germline references to assign V/J genes and CDR3. Reads were removed for weak V/J assignments (E-value above 1e-6), missing CDR3, stop codons, out-of-frame junctions, or ambiguous translated residues. V3J clonotypes were defined as sequences sharing an identical inferred V gene, J gene, and CDR3 amino acid sequence. Percentage overlap between repertoires was calculated by dividing the number of shared unique clonotypes by the size of the smaller repertoire. RTK rarefaction, the Chao1 estimator, and Recon v2.1 estimates of unobserved clonotypes were used to assess repertoire richness. Imported from immuneACCESS, the table was reduced by TCRdb to in-frame sequences with V and J called. These copies leave out some clones; in studies compared against another copy, an unresolved V gene accounts for under half, and the cause of the remainder is not known. V and J calls and clone size follow that table, whereas D and trimming were derived from the DNA. In all, the sample holds hundreds of thousands of clones, and around 75% of those were seen once. The ten largest clones add up to less than 15% of the sample.

Donors were healthy HIV-negative adults with no recently reported acute infections or vaccinations. Only Caucasian adults living in Nashville, Tennessee, USA were represented among the donors. In the unsorted samples, some 94 million PBMCs were counted, and genomic DNA was extracted using the QIAamp DNA Blood Mini kit. Blood was obtained by leukapheresis, after which PBMCs were separated by Ficoll-Histopaque density gradient centrifugation and cryopreserved in liquid nitrogen vapor phase. The CDR3 sequence holds 15 residues, the cysteine and phenylalanine included. Left in the record is the CDR3 DNA by itself, 45 bases read in frame from the first base. Trimming at the junction amounts to 0 bases on V and 6 bases on J, and the germline ends lie 12 bases apart. CDR1 and CDR2, per the germline V gene (reference sequence), are LNHDA and SQIVND. The full study reports these points: Sampling was restricted to blood, and TCR repertoires in tissue are likely to differ from TCR repertoires in blood. The small number of donors limited the genetic and exposure-history diversity represented. Based on pairwise subsampling, the degree of clonotype sharing among donors was expected to be affected by sequencing depth.

The sample comprised PBMCs. The origin of this receptor is a woman in her 40s in good health. Some clones in this sample may be carry-over from other donors' samples. The chain is made from TRBV19 and TRBJ1-5; TRBD1 is a possible D gene, resting on 6 matching bases. The base sequence is TGTGCCAGTAGTATAGATTCGACAGGCGGTCAGCCCCAGCATTTT. This codes for CASSIDSTGGQPQHF.